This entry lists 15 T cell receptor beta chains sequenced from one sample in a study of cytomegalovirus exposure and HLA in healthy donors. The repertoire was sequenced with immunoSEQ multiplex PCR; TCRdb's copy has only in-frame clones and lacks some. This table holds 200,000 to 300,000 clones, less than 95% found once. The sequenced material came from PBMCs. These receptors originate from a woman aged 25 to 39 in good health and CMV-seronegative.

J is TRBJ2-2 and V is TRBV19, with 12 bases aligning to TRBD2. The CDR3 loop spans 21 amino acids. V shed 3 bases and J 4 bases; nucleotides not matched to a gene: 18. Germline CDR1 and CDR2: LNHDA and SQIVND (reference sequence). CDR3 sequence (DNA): TGTGCCAGTAGTATCCGGGGACAGGGACCTGGACTAGCGGGATCCACCGGGGAGCTGTTTTTT. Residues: CASSIRGQGPGLAGSTGELFF. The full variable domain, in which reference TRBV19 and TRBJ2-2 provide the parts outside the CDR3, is DGGITQSPKYLFRKEGQNVTLSCEQNLNHDAMYWYRQDPGQGLRLIYYSQIVNDFQKGDIAEGYSVSREKKESFPLTVTSAQKNPTAFYLCASSIRGQGPGLAGSTGELFFGEGSRLTVL.

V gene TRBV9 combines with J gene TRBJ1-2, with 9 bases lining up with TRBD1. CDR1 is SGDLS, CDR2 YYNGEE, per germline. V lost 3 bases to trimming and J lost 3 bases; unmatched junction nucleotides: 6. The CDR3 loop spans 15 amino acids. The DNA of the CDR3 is TGTGCCAGCAGCGCCCGGACAGGGGCGGACTATGGCTACACCTTC. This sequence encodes CASSARTGADYGYTF.

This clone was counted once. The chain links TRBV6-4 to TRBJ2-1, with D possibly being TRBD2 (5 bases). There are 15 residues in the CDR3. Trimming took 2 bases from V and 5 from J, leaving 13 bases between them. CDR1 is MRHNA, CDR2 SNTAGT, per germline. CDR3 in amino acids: CASSDGAGTDNEQFF. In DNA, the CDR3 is TGTGCCAGCAGTGACGGCGCGGGCACAGACAATGAGCAGTTCTTC.

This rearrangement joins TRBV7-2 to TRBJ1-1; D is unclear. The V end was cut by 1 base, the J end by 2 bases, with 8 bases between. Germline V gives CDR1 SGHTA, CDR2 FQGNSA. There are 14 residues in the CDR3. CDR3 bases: TGTGCCAGCAGCTTAGTGTGGGCAAACACTGAAGCTTTCTTT. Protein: CASSLVWANTEAFF.

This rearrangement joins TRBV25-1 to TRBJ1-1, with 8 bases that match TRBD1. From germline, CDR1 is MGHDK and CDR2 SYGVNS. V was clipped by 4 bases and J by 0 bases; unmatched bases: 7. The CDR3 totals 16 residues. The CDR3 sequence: CASSGLQGGMNTEAFF. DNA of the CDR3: TGTGCCAGCAGTGGACTACAGGGGGGCATGAACACTGAAGCTTTCTTT.

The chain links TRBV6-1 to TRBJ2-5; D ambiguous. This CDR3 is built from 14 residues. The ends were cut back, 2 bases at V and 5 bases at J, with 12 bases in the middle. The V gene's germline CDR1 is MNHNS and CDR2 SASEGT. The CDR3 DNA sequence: TGTGCCAGCAGTGAAAACCCCGGGTGGGAGACCCAGTACTTC. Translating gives CASSENPGWETQYF.

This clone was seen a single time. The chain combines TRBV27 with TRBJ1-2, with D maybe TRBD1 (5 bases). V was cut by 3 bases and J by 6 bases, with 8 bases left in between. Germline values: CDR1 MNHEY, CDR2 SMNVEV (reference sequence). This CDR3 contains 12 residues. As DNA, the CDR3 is TGTGCCAGCAGTTTCCAGGGAGATGGCTACACCTTC. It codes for CASSFQGDGYTF.

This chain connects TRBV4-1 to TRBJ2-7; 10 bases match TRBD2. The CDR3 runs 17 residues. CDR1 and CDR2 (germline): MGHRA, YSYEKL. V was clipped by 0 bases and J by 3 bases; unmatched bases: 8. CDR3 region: CASSQEGLAGVFYEQYF. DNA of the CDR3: TGCGCCAGCAGCCAAGAGGGCCTAGCGGGAGTTTTCTACGAGCAGTACTTC.

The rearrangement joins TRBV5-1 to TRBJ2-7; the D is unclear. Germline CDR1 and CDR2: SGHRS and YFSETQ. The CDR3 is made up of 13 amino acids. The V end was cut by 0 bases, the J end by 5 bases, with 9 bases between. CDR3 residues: CASSLELTHEQYF. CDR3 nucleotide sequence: TGCGCCAGCAGCTTGGAACTAACCCACGAGCAGTACTTC.

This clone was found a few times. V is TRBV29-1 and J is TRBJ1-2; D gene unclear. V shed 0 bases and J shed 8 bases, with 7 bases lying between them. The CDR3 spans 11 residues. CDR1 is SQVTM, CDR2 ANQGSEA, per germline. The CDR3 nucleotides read TGCAGCGTTGAAGATCTAAGGGGCTACACCTTC. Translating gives CSVEDLRGYTF.

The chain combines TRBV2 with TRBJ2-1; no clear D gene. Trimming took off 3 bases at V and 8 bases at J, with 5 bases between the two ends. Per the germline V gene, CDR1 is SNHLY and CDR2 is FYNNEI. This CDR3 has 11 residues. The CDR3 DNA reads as TGTGCCAGCAGTGAGATCTATGAGCAGTTCTTC. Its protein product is CASSEIYEQFF.

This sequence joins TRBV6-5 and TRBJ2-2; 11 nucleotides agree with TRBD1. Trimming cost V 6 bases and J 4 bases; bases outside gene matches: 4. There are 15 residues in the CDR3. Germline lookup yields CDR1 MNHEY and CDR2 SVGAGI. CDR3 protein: CASRPGQGVTGELFF. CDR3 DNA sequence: TGTGCCAGCAGGCCGGGACAGGGGGTCACCGGGGAGCTGTTTTTT.

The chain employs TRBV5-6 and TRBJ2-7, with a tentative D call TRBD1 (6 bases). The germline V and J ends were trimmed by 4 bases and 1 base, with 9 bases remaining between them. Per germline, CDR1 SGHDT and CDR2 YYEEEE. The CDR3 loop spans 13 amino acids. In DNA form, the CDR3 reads TGTGCCAGCAGCGCTACAGGGTCCTACGAGCAGTACTTC. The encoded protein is CASSATGSYEQYF.

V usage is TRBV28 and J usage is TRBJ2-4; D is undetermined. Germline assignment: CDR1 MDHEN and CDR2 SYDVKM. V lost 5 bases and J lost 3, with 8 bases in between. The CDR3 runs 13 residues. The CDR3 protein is CASSTSYKNIQYF. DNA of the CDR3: TGTGCCAGCAGTACCAGCTACAAAAACATTCAGTACTTC.

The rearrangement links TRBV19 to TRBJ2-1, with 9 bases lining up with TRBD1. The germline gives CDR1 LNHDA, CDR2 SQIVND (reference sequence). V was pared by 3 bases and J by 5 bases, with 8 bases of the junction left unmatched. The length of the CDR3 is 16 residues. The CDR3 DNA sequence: TGTGCCAGTAGTATTCTGTCCGGACAGGGGAACAATGAGCAGTTCTTC. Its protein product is CASSILSGQGNNEQFF. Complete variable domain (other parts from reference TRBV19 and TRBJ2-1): DGGITQSPKYLFRKEGQNVTLSCEQNLNHDAMYWYRQDPGQGLRLIYYSQIVNDFQKGDIAEGYSVSREKKESFPLTVTSAQKNPTAFYLCASSILSGQGNNEQFFGPGTRLTVL.